The clone carrying this T cell receptor (beta chain) was counted many times. What it binds is not known. The sample is drawn from a study of spatial heterogeneity in lung cancer. The overall study: Bulk RNA-seq from matched material yielded a T cell module score that correlated strongly with TCR transcript counts in tumor regions. General observations from the study: Tumoral mutation counts were tracked by counts of expanded intratumoral alpha and beta TCRs.

Each CDR3 protein gets one entry after TCRdb re-called the 5' RACE reads with MiXCR. Among 20,000 to 25,000 distinct CDR3 sequences, 6.4% were seen once, and the ten largest hold about 9.4%. The sample's time point: sample taken at primary tumor resection. The germline gives CDR1 SGDLS, CDR2 YYNGEE. V lost 4 bases and J 4 bases, leaving 12 bases between the germline ends. CDR3 length: 14 residues. This TCR came from a male donor with early-stage non-small cell lung cancer. The V and J genes are TRBV9 and TRBJ1-3; tentatively, D is TRBD1 (6 bases). This material consisted of lung tumor tissue, taken at surgery. DNA for the CDR3: TGTGCCAGCAGCCCCGGGGGGCGAGGAAACACCATATATTTT. Encoded protein: CASSPGGRGNTIYF.